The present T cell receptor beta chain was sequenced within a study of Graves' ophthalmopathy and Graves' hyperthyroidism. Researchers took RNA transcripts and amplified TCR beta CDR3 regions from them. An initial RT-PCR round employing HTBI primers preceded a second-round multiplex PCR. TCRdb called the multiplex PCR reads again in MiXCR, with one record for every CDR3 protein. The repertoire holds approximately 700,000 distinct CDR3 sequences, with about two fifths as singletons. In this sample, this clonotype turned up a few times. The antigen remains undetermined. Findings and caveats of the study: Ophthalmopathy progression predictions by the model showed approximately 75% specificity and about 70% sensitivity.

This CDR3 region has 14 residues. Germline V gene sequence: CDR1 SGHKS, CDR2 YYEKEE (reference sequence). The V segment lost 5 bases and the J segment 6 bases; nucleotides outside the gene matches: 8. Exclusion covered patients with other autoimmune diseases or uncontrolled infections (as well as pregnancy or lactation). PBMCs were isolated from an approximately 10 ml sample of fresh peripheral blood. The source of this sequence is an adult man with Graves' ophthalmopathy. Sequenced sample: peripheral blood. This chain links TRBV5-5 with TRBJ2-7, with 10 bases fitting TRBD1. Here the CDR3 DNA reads TGTGCCAGCAGGGGACGACAGGGGGCGTTCGAGCAGTACTTC. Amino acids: CASRGRQGAFEQYF.